This entry lists 28 T cell receptor beta chains sequenced from one sample in a study of OX40 agonist ivuxolimab in advanced cancers. Assay: immunoSEQ multiplex PCR; the TCRdb copy retains only in-frame clones and omits some. The top ten clones hold around 0.53% of a sample with more than 65,000 clones, more than 70% of them seen once. Sequenced here: CD4+ or CD8+ T cells sorted from blood, sampled in a trial of the OX40 agonist ivuxolimab. The receptors stem from an adult with an advanced solid tumor such as melanoma, head and neck, liver or kidney cancer.

The chain has TRBV19 and TRBJ2-7, with TRBD1 matching 9 bases. The junction had 7 bases not matched to a gene; V was cut back by 1 base and J by 6 bases. CDR3 length: 15 amino acids. CDR1 LNHDA and CDR2 SQIVND come from the germline V gene (reference sequence). The CDR3 spells CASSIGWDRVAEQYF. In DNA, the CDR3 is TGTGCCAGTAGTATAGGCTGGGACAGGGTAGCCGAGCAGTACTTC. The entire variable domain, with the rest obtained from reference TRBV19 and TRBJ2-7, is as follows: DGGITQSPKYLFRKEGQNVTLSCEQNLNHDAMYWYRQDPGQGLRLIYYSQIVNDFQKGDIAEGYSVSREKKESFPLTVTSAQKNPTAFYLCASSIGWDRVAEQYFGPGTRLTVT.

The genes are TRBV5-1 and TRBJ2-1; D is perhaps TRBD2 (5 bases). From germline, CDR1 is SGHRS and CDR2 YFSETQ. The CDR3 sequence is 16 residues long. V lost 0 bases and J lost 0, with 10 bases in between. The CDR3 nucleotides are TGCGCCAGCAGCTTGGCGGGAAGTAGCTCCTACAATGAGCAGTTCTTC. Translated: CASSLAGSSSYNEQFF.

The chain combines TRBV19 with TRBJ2-5; 9 nucleotides align to TRBD1. The CDR3 is 15 amino acids. The trim removed 7 bases at V and 5 bases at J, leaving 11 bases unmatched. Germline V lookup: CDR1 LNHDA, CDR2 SQIVND (reference sequence). For the CDR3, the DNA is TGTGCCAGTAAACGAACAGGGGGCGCGGGTGAGACCCAGTACTTC. Translating it yields CASKRTGGAGETQYF.

The chain joins TRBV2 to TRBJ2-7; D might be TRBD2 (6 bases). CDR1 and CDR2 (germline): SNHLY, FYNNEI. V shed 8 bases and J shed 0 bases, with 14 bases lying between them. The CDR3 extends over 14 amino acids. CDR3 DNA: TGTGCCAGCTGTACGGGACTCTACTCCTACGAGCAGTACTTC. It codes for CASCTGLYSYEQYF.

The V gene is TRBV28, the J gene TRBJ2-7; 9 nucleotides agree with TRBD1. The CDR3 runs to 16 residues. CDR1 MDHEN and CDR2 SYDVKM come from the germline V gene. J gave up 2 bases and V 5 bases, and 10 bases lay outside the gene matches. CDR3 loop: CASSVPTGTGPYEQYF. CDR3 in DNA: TGTGCCAGCAGTGTCCCAACCGGGACAGGGCCCTACGAGCAGTACTTC.

This clone was seen once. The chain recombines TRBV7-6 with TRBJ1-6, with D possibly matching TRBD1 (6 bases). The germline V and J ends were trimmed by 8 bases and 0 bases, with 14 bases remaining between them. CDR3 length equals 16 residues. Germline V gene lookup returns CDR1 SGHVS and CDR2 FNYEAQ. This CDR3 reads CASEAGEGSYNSPLHF. In DNA form, the CDR3 reads TGTGCCAGCGAGGCAGGGGAAGGCTCCTATAATTCACCCCTCCACTTT.

The rearrangement uses TRBV30 and TRBJ2-1; no clear D gene. V was cut by 2 bases and J by 3 bases, with 17 bases left in between. CDR1 is GTSNPN, CDR2 SVGIG, per germline (reference sequence). The CDR3 contains 16 residues. In DNA form, the CDR3 reads TGTGCCTGGAGTATGAGGCCTTCTAGTCTCTACAATGAGCAGTTCTTC. This sequence encodes CAWSMRPSSLYNEQFF.

The V and J genes are TRBV28 and TRBJ2-7; possibly TRBD1 or TRBD2 for D (5 bases each). Germline loops: CDR1 MDHEN, CDR2 SYDVKM. The V and J ends lost 2 bases and 1 base respectively, with 12 bases between them. This CDR3 has 15 residues. CDR3: CASSLSGQRSYEQYF. The CDR3 region has the DNA TGTGCCAGCAGTTTAAGCGGACAAAGGTCCTACGAGCAGTACTTC.

The V and J genes are TRBV7-6 and TRBJ1-1; D might be TRBD1 (5 bases). Trimming removed 3 bases from V and 1 base from J, with 12 bases in between. Per germline, CDR1 SGHVS and CDR2 FNYEAQ. The CDR3 totals 15 residues. Here the CDR3 DNA reads TGTGCCAGCAGCTTTCTGCCGGGGACGAACACTGAAGCTTTCTTT. Translation gives CASSFLPGTNTEAFF. Variable domain in full (rest from reference TRBV7-6 and TRBJ1-1): GAGVSQSPRYKVTKRGQDVALRCDPISGHVSLYWYRQALGQGPEFLTYFNYEAQQDKSGLPNDRFSAERPEGSISTLTIQRTEQRDSAMYRCASSFLPGTNTEAFFGQGTRLTVV.

The chain is built from TRBV28 and TRBJ1-2; possibly TRBD1 for D (5 bases). The CDR3 sequence is 14 residues long. Germline CDR1 is MDHEN and CDR2 is SYDVKM. Trimming pared 2 bases from V and 3 bases from J, leaving 10 bases between. The CDR3: CASSLGARDYGYTF. CDR3 DNA sequence: TGTGCCAGCAGTTTAGGCGCCAGGGACTATGGCTACACCTTC.

V gene TRBV5-1 combines with J gene TRBJ2-2; D uncertain. This CDR3 spans 14 amino acids. Per the germline V gene, CDR1 is SGHRS and CDR2 is YFSETQ. Trimming stripped 0 bases from V and 5 bases from J, with 8 bases between. CDR3 residues: CASSLEAGTGELFF. The CDR3 DNA sequence: TGCGCCAGCAGCTTGGAGGCCGGGACCGGGGAGCTGTTTTTT. Supplemented by reference TRBV5-1 and TRBJ2-2, the full variable domain reads KAGVTQTPRYLIKTRGQQVTLSCSPISGHRSVSWYQQTPGQGLQFLFEYFSETQRNKGNFPGRFSGRQFSNSRSEMNVSTLELGDSALYLCASSLEAGTGELFFGEGSRLTVL.

V is TRBV5-4 and J is TRBJ1-2; D unclear. The CDR3 is 14 amino acids. With 0 bases removed from V and 2 bases from J, the gap between germline ends came to 8 bases. CDR1 is SGHNT, CDR2 YYREEE, per germline (reference sequence). The CDR3 DNA follows: TGTGCCAGCAGCTTGGACAGAGAGAACTATGGCTACACCTTC. Protein: CASSLDRENYGYTF.

CDR3 sequence (DNA): TGCGCCAGCAGCTTGGAGGGGGGGACGGGCGAGCAGTACTTC. This translates into CASSLEGGTGEQYF. This sequence joins TRBV5-1 and TRBJ2-7; D is possibly TRBD2 (7 bases). V lost 0 bases and J 6 bases, leaving 13 bases between the germline ends. The CDR3 is 14 amino acids. Per the germline V gene, CDR1 is SGHRS and CDR2 is YFSETQ.

The chain couples TRBV10-3 to TRBJ1-2; D unclear. Germline V gene lookup returns CDR1 ENHRY and CDR2 SYGVKD. V lost 1 base, J lost 7 bases, and 13 bases lay in between. The CDR3 spans 14 residues. The CDR3 DNA reads as TGTGCCATCAGTGAGTACTACAAGGAGGGTGGCTACACCTTC. Translated: CAISEYYKEGGYTF.

The V call is TRBV7-8, the J call TRBJ1-1; 7 bases map to TRBD1. Per the germline V gene, CDR1 is SGHVS and CDR2 is FQNEAQ. This CDR3 contains 13 residues. With V trimmed by 6 bases and J by 3 bases, 4 bases remained unmatched. CDR3 loop: CASSFDRDTEAFF. CDR3 coding DNA: TGTGCCAGCAGTTTTGACAGGGACACTGAAGCTTTCTTT.

This chain links TRBV6-1 with TRBJ1-2; D is uncertain. Trimming cost V 5 bases and J 6 bases, with 16 bases left between them. In germline, CDR1 is MNHNS, CDR2 SASEGT. CDR3 length: 14 amino acids. CDR3 in amino acids: CASSTRQPGDGYTF. The DNA for the CDR3 is TGTGCCAGCAGTACTCGCCAACCGGGCGATGGCTACACCTTC.

This CDR3 is CASSKENPGGRTEAFF. The CDR3 bases are TGTGCCAGCAGCAAAGAAAATCCAGGGGGTCGGACTGAAGCTTTCTTT. The V call is TRBV21-1, the J call TRBJ1-1; the listed D gene, TRBD1, was not tested against the DNA. TRBV21-1 is listed as a pseudogene. CDR3 size: 16 residues.

This chain joins TRBV27 and TRBJ2-3, with D possibly being TRBD2 (5 bases). CDR3 size: 15 residues. V lost 3 bases and J lost 0, with 10 bases in between. CDR1 MNHEY and CDR2 SMNVEV come from the germline V gene (reference sequence). The CDR3 protein is CASSFRLLSTDTQYF. The CDR3 DNA reads as TGTGCCAGCAGTTTCAGACTACTTAGCACAGATACGCAGTATTTT.

The table lists this clone with a few counts. The chain joins TRBV30 to TRBJ2-1; weak D call: TRBD1 (5 bases). Looked up from germline, CDR1 is GTSNPN and CDR2 is SVGIG (reference sequence). V lost 2 bases, J lost 12 bases, and 11 bases lay in between. CDR3 length equals 11 residues. The DNA of the CDR3 is TGTGCCTGGAGTTTCCAGGGAAGGCAGTTCTTC. Translation gives CAWSFQGRQFF.

The chain is built from TRBV5-1 and TRBJ1-4; 10 bases agree with TRBD1. The ends lost 5 bases at V and 1 base at J; junction bases unmatched: 5. This CDR3 spans 16 amino acids. Germline V lookup: CDR1 SGHRS, CDR2 YFSETQ. For the CDR3, the DNA is TGCGCCAGCAGGACAGGGGGCACTAGAACTAATGAAAAACTGTTTTTT. It is translated as CASRTGGTRTNEKLFF.

The chain joins TRBV7-9 to TRBJ2-2; D possibly corresponds to TRBD1 (5 bases). Trimming cost V 1 base and J 0 bases, with 15 bases left between them. CDR1 is SEHNR, CDR2 FQNEAQ, per germline (reference sequence). The CDR3 covers 18 residues. The CDR3 DNA sequence: TGTGCCAGCAGCTTAGGGGTCTGGGGCGTATCGAACACCGGGGAGCTGTTTTTT. Translated: CASSLGVWGVSNTGELFF.

The sample holds one count of this clone. The chain employs TRBV28 and TRBJ1-4; no firm D call. CDR1 and CDR2 from the germline V gene are MDHEN and SYDVKM. Trimming removed 2 bases from V and 8 bases from J, with 15 bases in between. This CDR3 comprises 15 residues. CDR3 DNA sequence: TGTGCCAGCAGTTTAAGTAGTGGGTTCGTGGAAAAACTGTTTTTT. Its protein product is CASSLSSGFVEKLFF.

The chain joins TRBV28 to TRBJ2-3, with a weak D call TRBD1 (7 bases). V dropped 5 bases and J dropped 1 base, with 16 bases sitting between them. Germline V lookup: CDR1 MDHEN, CDR2 SYDVKM. The CDR3 length is 16 residues. The CDR3 region has the DNA TGTGCCAGCAGTCGAGGGGGGACAGTTGGCACAGATACGCAGTATTTT. Its translation: CASSRGGTVGTDTQYF. The entire variable domain, with the rest obtained from reference TRBV28 and TRBJ2-3, is as follows: DVKVTQSSRYLVKRTGEKVFLECVQDMDHENMFWYRQDPGLGLRLIYFSYDVKMKEKGDIPEGYSVSREKKERFSLILESASTNQTSMYLCASSRGGTVGTDTQYFGPGTRLTVL.

In this sample, this clone turned up once. Germline is not matched at one junction end, which may reflect a read error. The V call is TRBV7-7, the J call TRBJ2-7; D not resolved. The CDR3 is made up of 13 amino acids. Per the germline V gene, CDR1 is SSHAT and CDR2 is FNYEAQ (reference sequence). CDR3 sequence (DNA): TGTGCTAGCAGCCTCCGGGCCGAGTACGAGCAGTACTTC. Protein product: CASSLRAEYEQYF.

The chain is built from TRBV10-3 and TRBJ1-1; tentative D call: TRBD1 (5 bases). CDR1 and CDR2 (germline): ENHRY, SYGVKD. The CDR3 is made up of 14 amino acids. V dropped 10 bases and J dropped 3 bases, with 18 bases sitting between them. The CDR3 protein is CATTDSYLYTEAFF. In DNA form, the CDR3 reads TGTGCCACCACCGACAGCTACCTGTACACTGAAGCTTTCTTT.

A single count supports this clone. The chain uses TRBV25-1 and TRBJ2-3; the D is unclear. Germline CDR1 is MGHDK and CDR2 is SYGVNS. The V end lost 0 bases, the J end lost 5 bases, and 12 bases lay between the germline ends. The CDR3 length is 15 residues. This CDR3 reads CASSEYKGALDTQYF. The DNA for the CDR3 is TGTGCCAGCAGTGAATATAAAGGCGCATTAGATACGCAGTATTTT.

This rearrangement joins TRBV11-3 to TRBJ2-5; 8 positions match TRBD2. The CDR3 has 16 residues. V dropped 0 bases and J dropped 2; count of bases not matched to a gene: 5. Germline V gives CDR1 SGHNT, CDR2 YENEEA. The CDR3 nucleotides are TGTGCCAGCAGCTTAGAACGGGGGGGGTATCAAGAGACCCAGTACTTC. Translated, it gives CASSLERGGYQETQYF.

CDR3 nucleotides: TGTGCCAGCAGGCAGGGTAGCGGGGGGTACAATGAGCAGTTCTTC. Residues: CASRQGSGGYNEQFF. The chain carries TRBV2 and TRBJ2-1; 10 bases are a match to TRBD2. Per the germline V gene, CDR1 is SNHLY and CDR2 is FYNNEI. This CDR3 has 15 amino acids. V was pared by 6 bases and J by 4 bases, with 6 bases of the junction left unmatched.